Listed below are T cell receptor beta chains from one sample, sequenced in a study of graft-versus-host responses after intestinal transplantation. These receptors are not linked to any known antigen. Measured with immunoSEQ multiplex PCR; TCRdb has only the in-frame clones, and not every one. Of some 110,000 clones listed, around nine tenths were seen once; the top ten hold about 0.18%. This specimen consisted of unstimulated CD4+ T cells sorted from spleen or lymph node cells, obtained before intestinal transplant. The receptors come from a human donor who received an intestinal transplant. Each CDR3 is given with its conserved first and last residue. The order of the fields is clone size, J gene, CDR3 length, V gene, D gene, CDR3 protein, CDR3 DNA. A D gene is named only where the DNA matches it firmly. Some rows mark clone size as missing; the rest say once, few, many or name a class of expanded clone.

-,TRBJ1-2,14,TRBV18,-,CASSPFRGSLGYTF,TGTGCCAGCTCACCGTTCAGGGGTTCGTTAGGCTACACCTTC
-,TRBJ1-2,14,TRBV30,-,CAWSGRESPYGYTF,TGTGCCTGGAGTGGCCGGGAGAGCCCCTATGGCTACACCTTC
-,TRBJ2-7,16,TRBV5-6,TRBD2,CASSLARTSKISEQYF,TGTGCCAGCAGCTTGGCCCGGACTAGCAAGATCAGCGAGCAGTACTTC
-,TRBJ2-2,17,TRBV19,TRBD1,CASSDPGQGGPTGELFF,TGTGCCAGTAGTGATCCGGGACAGGGAGGTCCTACCGGGGAGCTGTTTTTT
once,TRBJ2-7,14,TRBV5-1,-,CASSLTTGFPEQYF,TGCGCCAGCAGCCTCACGACTGGTTTCCCCGAGCAGTACTTC
-,TRBJ1-2,14,TRBV30,-,CAWSVARTVYGYTF,TGTGCCTGGAGTGTGGCCAGGACAGTCTATGGCTACACCTTC
-,TRBJ2-7,15,TRBV27,-,CASSLIARPAYEQYF,TGTGCCAGCAGTTTGATAGCCCGGCCTGCCTACGAGCAGTACTTC
-,TRBJ2-7,11,TRBV28,-,CASSLRNEQYF,TGTGCCAGCAGTTTGAGAAACGAGCAGTACTTC
-,TRBJ2-7,16,TRBV11-2,TRBD2,CASSLEVGGRAGEQYF,TGTGCCAGCAGCTTAGAAGTAGGCGGGAGGGCGGGGGAGCAGTACTTC
-,TRBJ1-5,18,TRBV2,-,CASSEGRGTADSNQPQHF,TGTGCCAGCAGTGAAGGGCGGGGAACAGCAGATAGCAATCAGCCCCAGCATTTT
once,TRBJ2-1,13,TRBV5-4,TRBD1,CASRQKRGGQQFF,TGTGCCAGCAGGCAAAAGCGAGGGGGCCAACAGTTCTTC
-,TRBJ2-7,15,TRBV5-1,-,CASSLLGGSSYEQYF,TGCGCCAGCAGCTTGCTCGGGGGTTCCTCCTACGAGCAGTACTTC
-,TRBJ2-5,15,TRBV11-2,-,CASSLVRAGPETQYF,TGTGCCAGCAGCTTAGTCCGGGCGGGTCCAGAGACCCAGTACTTC
-,TRBJ1-2,18,TRBV27,-,CASSLPPPYTGGVGGYTF,TGTGCCAGCAGTTTACCCCCTCCGTATACGGGGGGAGTAGGGGGCTACACCTTC
-,TRBJ2-5,14,TRBV6-6,-,CASSYATLRETQYF,TGTGCCAGCAGTTACGCCACTTTGCGGGAGACCCAGTACTTC
-,TRBJ1-6,16,TRBV27,TRBD1,CASSLYRGSYNSPLHF,TGTGCCAGCAGTTTATACAGGGGCTCCTATAATTCACCCCTCCACTTT
-,TRBJ2-6,17,TRBV19,TRBD2,CATRLGLAGVGANVLTF,TGTGCCACCCGTCTGGGACTAGCGGGAGTTGGGGCCAACGTCCTGACTTTC
-,TRBJ2-5,16,TRBV7-2,TRBD1,CASSLGTGARQETQYF,TGTGCCAGCAGCTTAGGGACAGGGGCACGGCAAGAGACCCAGTACTTC
-,TRBJ2-1,14,TRBV9,-,CASSVQAGVNEQFF,TGTGCCAGCAGCGTACAAGCAGGGGTGAATGAGCAGTTCTTC
-,TRBJ1-1,12,TRBV29-1,TRBD1,CSVGRGLTEAFF,TGCAGCGTGGGCAGGGGGCTCACTGAAGCTTTCTTT
-,TRBJ1-1,12,TRBV29-1,-,CSGATAATEAFF,TGCAGCGGGGCGACAGCCGCCACTGAAGCTTTCTTT
-,TRBJ2-7,15,TRBV5-1,-,CASSLLRESTYEQYF,TGCGCCAGCAGCTTGTTGAGGGAATCCACCTACGAGCAGTACTTC
-,TRBJ1-3,15,TRBV19,-,CASSIEAYSGNTIYF,TGTGCCAGTAGTATCGAAGCCTACTCTGGAAACACCATATATTTT
-,TRBJ2-3,12,TRBV29-1,-,CSVSRGTDTQYF,TGCAGCGTTTCCAGGGGCACAGATACGCAGTATTTT
-,TRBJ1-2,14,TRBV15,-,CATSRGQTSYGYTF,TGTGCCACCAGCAGAGGACAGACTAGCTATGGCTACACCTTC
-,TRBJ1-4,15,TRBV2,-,CASTGRLATNEKLFF,TGTGCCAGCACGGGGAGGTTAGCAACTAATGAAAAACTGTTTTTT
-,TRBJ1-6,19,TRBV7-2,-,CASSPRGTPASSYNSPLHF,TGTGCCAGCAGCCCCCGGGGGACCCCTGCTAGCTCCTATAATTCACCCCTCCACTTT
-,TRBJ2-2,14,TRBV6-5,TRBD1,CASSRTGGHGELFF,TGTGCCAGCTCCCGGACAGGGGGGCACGGGGAGCTGTTTTTT
-,TRBJ2-7,13,TRBV5-6,-,CASSSREEYEQYF,TGTGCCAGCAGTTCCAGGGAAGAGTACGAGCAGTACTTC
few,TRBJ2-3,16,TRBV5-1,TRBD1,CASSSLVGSGGDTQYF,TGCGCCAGCAGCTCCCTTGTTGGGTCAGGGGGCGATACGCAGTATTTT
-,TRBJ2-7,15,TRBV28,TRBD1,CASRTRDRGSYEQYF,TGTGCCAGCAGGACTCGGGACAGGGGCTCCTACGAGCAGTACTTC
-,TRBJ2-6,17,TRBV5-8,-,CASSLYGGATGANVLTF,TGTGCCAGCAGCTTGTATGGCGGAGCAACTGGGGCCAACGTCCTGACTTTC
-,TRBJ2-5,15,TRBV5-4,TRBD2,CASSLPRGAGETQYF,TGTGCCAGCAGCCTCCCGCGGGGGGCTGGAGAGACCCAGTACTTC
-,TRBJ2-7,18,TRBV5-1,TRBD1,CASSLTVPGTGGSREQYF,TGCGCCAGCAGCTTAACTGTTCCAGGGACAGGGGGATCCAGGGAGCAGTACTTC
-,TRBJ1-1,14,TRBV5-1,-,CASSLSQGVTEAFF,TGCGCCAGCAGCTTATCGCAGGGTGTAACTGAAGCTTTCTTT
-,TRBJ2-1,17,TRBV28,TRBD1,CASSLGPGQPTLRSGFF,TGTGCCAGCAGTTTAGGACCGGGACAGCCGACTTTGCGATCGGGGTTCTTC
-,TRBJ2-3,15,TRBV27,TRBD1,CASKTGGGSTDTQYF,TGTGCCAGTAAAACAGGGGGCGGCAGCACAGATACGCAGTATTTT
-,TRBJ2-7,18,TRBV13,-,CASSLFGRGRKLAYEQYF,TGTGCCAGCAGCTTATTTGGGCGGGGGCGGAAACTAGCCTACGAGCAGTACTTC
-,TRBJ1-2,16,TRBV4-1,-,CASSQAPGRGGSGYTF,TGCGCCAGCAGCCAAGCCCCTGGACGGGGCGGGAGTGGCTACACCTTC
-,TRBJ2-7,14,TRBV10-3,TRBD2,CAITDAGLAYEQYF,TGTGCCATCACCGACGCGGGACTAGCCTACGAGCAGTACTTC
-,TRBJ1-2,15,TRBV28,-,CASSLLDRWLGGYTF,TGTGCCAGCAGTTTATTAGACAGGTGGCTCGGTGGCTACACCTTC
-,TRBJ2-5,14,TRBV5-1,-,CASSLNRATKTQYF,TGCGCCAGCAGCTTGAACAGGGCCACGAAGACCCAGTACTTC